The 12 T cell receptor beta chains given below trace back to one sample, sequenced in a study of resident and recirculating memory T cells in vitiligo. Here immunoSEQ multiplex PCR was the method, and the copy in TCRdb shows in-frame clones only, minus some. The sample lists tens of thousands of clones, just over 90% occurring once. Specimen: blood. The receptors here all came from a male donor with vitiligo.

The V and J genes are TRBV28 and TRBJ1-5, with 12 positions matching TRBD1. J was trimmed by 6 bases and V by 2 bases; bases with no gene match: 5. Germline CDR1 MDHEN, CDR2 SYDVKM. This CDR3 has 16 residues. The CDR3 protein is CASSLGTGGEGQPQHF. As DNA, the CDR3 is TGTGCCAGCAGTTTAGGGACAGGGGGCGAGGGTCAGCCCCAGCATTTT.

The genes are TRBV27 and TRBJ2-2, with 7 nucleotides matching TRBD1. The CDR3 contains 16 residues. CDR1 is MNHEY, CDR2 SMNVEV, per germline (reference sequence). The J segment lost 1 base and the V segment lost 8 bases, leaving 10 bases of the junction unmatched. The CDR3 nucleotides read TGTGCCAGCGGCCCAGATAGGGGGCTGAACACCGGGGAGCTGTTTTTT. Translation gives CASGPDRGLNTGELFF.

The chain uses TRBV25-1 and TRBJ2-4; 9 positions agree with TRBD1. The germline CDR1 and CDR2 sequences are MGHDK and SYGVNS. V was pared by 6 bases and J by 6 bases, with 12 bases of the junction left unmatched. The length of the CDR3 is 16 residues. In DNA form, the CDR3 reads TGTGCCAGCAGACCCCCGGGACAGGGATCGGGAAACATTCAGTACTTC. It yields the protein CASRPPGQGSGNIQYF.

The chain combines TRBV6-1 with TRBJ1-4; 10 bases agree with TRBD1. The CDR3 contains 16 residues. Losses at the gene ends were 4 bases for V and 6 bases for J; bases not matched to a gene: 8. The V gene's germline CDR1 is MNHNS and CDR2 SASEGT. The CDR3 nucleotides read TGTGCCAGCAGTGCACCCCTTGGGACAGGGGATGAAAAACTGTTTTTT. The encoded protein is CASSAPLGTGDEKLFF.

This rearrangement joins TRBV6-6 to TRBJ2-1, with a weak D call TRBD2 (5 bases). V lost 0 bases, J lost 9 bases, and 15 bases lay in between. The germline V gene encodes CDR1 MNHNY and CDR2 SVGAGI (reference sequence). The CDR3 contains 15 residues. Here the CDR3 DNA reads TGTGCCAGCAGTTACTCGGATTCTCTTCGGGGTGAGCAGTTCTTC. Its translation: CASSYSDSLRGEQFF.

Here the CDR3 DNA reads TGTGCCAGTAGTATTACGGGGACAGCAGCAACTAATGAAAAACTGTTTTTT. Its translation is CASSITGTAATNEKLFF. The chain has TRBV19 and TRBJ1-4; 7 nucleotides agree with TRBD1. V lost 3 bases, J lost 0 bases, and 7 bases stayed unmatched. The germline gives CDR1 LNHDA, CDR2 SQIVND (reference sequence). The CDR3 contains 17 residues.

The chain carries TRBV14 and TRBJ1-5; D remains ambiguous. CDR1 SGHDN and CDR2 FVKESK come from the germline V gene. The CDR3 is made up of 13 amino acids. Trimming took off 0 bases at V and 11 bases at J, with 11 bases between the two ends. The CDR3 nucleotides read TGTGCCAGCAGCCAAGATCGGGGTGGGACCCAGCATTTT. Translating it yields CASSQDRGGTQHF.

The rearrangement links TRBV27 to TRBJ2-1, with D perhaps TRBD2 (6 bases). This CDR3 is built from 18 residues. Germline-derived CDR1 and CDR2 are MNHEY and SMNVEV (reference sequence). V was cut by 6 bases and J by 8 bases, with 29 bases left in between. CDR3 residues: CASSHGSFWASAPDEQFF. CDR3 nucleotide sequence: TGTGCCAGCAGCCACGGGTCTTTTTGGGCTAGCGCTCCCGATGAGCAGTTCTTC.

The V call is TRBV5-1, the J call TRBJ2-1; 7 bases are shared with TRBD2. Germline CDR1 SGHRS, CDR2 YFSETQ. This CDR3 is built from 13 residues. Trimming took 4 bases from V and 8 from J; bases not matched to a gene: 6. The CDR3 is CASSLWGGDEQFF. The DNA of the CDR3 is TGCGCCAGCAGCCTTTGGGGGGGGGATGAGCAGTTCTTC.

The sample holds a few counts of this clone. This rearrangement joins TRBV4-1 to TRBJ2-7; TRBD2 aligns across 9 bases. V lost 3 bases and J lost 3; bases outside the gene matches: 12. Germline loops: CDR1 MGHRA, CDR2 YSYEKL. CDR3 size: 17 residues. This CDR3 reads CASSQGRLGGRDYEQYF. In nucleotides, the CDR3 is TGCGCCAGCAGCCAGGGTCGGCTGGGCGGGAGGGACTACGAGCAGTACTTC.

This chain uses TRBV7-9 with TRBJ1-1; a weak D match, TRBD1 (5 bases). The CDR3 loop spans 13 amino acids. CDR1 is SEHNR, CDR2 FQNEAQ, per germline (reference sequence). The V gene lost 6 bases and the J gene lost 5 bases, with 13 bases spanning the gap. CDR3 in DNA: TGTGCCAGCAGTCCCGGGGGGGGGACTGAAGCTTTCTTT. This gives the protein CASSPGGGTEAFF.

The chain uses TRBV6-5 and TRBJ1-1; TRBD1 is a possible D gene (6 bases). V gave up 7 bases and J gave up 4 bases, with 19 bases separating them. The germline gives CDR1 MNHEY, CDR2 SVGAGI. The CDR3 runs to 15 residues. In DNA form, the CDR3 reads TGTGCCAGCACCATCCTACAGGGACACCCCACTGAAGCTTTCTTT. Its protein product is CASTILQGHPTEAFF.